Below, one T cell receptor (beta chain) is given with its context. The antigen remains undetermined. Germline V CDR1 and CDR2: SEHNR, FQNEAQ (reference sequence). The CDR3 is 15 amino acids. J gave up 4 bases and V 3 bases, and 2 bases lay outside the gene matches. Method: immunoSEQ multiplex PCR; TCRdb's copy keeps in-frame clones and lacks some. Among about 2,500 clones, approximately 85% were seen once, and the ten largest hold around 7%. This sample stems from a study of immune cell composition in non-small cell lung cancer. Overall study findings and caveats: Smoking pack-years did not significantly correlate with tumour TCR-beta clonality.

The sequencing input was lung tumor tissue. The chain uses TRBV7-9 and TRBJ2-3; 12 nucleotides agree with TRBD2. This clonotype was obtained from a human donor with non-small cell lung cancer. DNA for the CDR3: TGTGCCAGCAGCTTGACTAGCGGGAGACCAGATACGCAGTATTTT. As protein: CASSLTSGRPDTQYF.